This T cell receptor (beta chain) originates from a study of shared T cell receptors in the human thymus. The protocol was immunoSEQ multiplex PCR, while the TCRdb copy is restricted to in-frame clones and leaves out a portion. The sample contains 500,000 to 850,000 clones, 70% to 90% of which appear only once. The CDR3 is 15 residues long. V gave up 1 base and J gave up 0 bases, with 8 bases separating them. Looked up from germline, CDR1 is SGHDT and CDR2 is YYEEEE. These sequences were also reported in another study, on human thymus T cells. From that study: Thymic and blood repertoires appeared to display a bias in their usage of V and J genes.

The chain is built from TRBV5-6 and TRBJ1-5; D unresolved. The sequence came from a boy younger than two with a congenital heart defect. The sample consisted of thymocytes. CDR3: CASSLSSYSNQPQHF. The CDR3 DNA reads TGTGCCAGCAGCTTGTCCAGTTATAGCAATCAGCCCCAGCATTTT.